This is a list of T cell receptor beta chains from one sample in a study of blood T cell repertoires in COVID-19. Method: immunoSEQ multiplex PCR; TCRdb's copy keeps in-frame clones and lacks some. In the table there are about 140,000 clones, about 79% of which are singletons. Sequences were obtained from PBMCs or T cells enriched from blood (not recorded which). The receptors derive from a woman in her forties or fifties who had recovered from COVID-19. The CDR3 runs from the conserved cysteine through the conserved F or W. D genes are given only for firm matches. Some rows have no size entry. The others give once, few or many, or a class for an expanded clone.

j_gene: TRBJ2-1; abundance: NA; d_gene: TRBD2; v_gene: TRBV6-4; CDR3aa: CASSREGSHNEQFF; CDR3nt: TGTGCCAGCAGTAGGGAGGGGAGCCACAATGAGCAGTTCTTC
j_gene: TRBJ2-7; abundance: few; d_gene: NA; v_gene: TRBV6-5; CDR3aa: CASKFLYEQYF; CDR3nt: TGTGCCAGCAAATTTCTATACGAGCAGTACTTC
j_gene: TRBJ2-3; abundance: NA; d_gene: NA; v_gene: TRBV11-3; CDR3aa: CASSLGGSGADTQYF; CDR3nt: TGTGCCAGCAGCTTAGGTGGGAGTGGGGCAGATACGCAGTATTTT
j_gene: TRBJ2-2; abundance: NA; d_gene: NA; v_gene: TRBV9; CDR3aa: CASSVSHQNTGELFF; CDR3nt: TGTGCCAGCAGCGTGAGCCACCAGAACACCGGGGAGCTGTTTTTT
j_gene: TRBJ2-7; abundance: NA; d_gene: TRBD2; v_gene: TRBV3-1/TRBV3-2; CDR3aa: CASKSGGGEQYF; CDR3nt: TGTGCCAGCAAATCGGGGGGTGGAGAGCAGTACTTC
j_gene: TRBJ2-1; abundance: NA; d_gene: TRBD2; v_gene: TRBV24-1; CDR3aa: CAPRVAGRPHEQFF; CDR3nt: TGTGCCCCCCGAGTAGCGGGACGCCCCCATGAGCAGTTCTTC
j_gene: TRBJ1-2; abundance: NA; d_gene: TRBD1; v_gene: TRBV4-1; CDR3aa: CASSLSLDRGNYGYTF; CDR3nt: TGCGCCAGCAGCCTGAGCCTGGACAGGGGAAACTATGGCTACACCTTC
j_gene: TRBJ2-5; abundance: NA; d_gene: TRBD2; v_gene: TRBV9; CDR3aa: CASSARTSGRAGETQYF; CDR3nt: TGTGCCAGCAGCGCCCGGACTAGCGGGAGGGCCGGGGAGACCCAGTACTTC
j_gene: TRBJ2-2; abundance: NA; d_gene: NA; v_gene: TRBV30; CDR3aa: CAWSVPGSDGELFF; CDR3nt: TGTGCCTGGAGTGTACCCGGGAGTGACGGGGAGCTGTTTTTT
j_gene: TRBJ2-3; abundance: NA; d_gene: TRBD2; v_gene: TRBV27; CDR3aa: CASRETSGKEGTSTDTQYF; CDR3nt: TGTGCCAGTAGAGAGACTAGCGGGAAAGAGGGGACTAGCACAGATACGCAGTATTTT
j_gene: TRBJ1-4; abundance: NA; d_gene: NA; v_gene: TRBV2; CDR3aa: CASILYRTFNEKLFF; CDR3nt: TGTGCCAGTATCCTTTACAGAACTTTTAATGAAAAACTGTTTTTT
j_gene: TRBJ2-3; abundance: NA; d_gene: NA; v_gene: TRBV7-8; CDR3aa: CASSLLTDTQYF; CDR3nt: TGTGCCAGCAGCTTACTCACAGATACGCAGTATTTT
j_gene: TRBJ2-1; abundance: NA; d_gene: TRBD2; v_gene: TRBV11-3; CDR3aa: CASSSLAGIRPVEQFF; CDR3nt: TGTGCCAGCAGCTCGTTAGCGGGGATCCGCCCCGTGGAGCAGTTCTTC
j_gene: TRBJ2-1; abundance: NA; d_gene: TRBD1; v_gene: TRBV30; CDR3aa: CAWSGGQGAYNEQFF; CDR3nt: TGTGCCTGGAGTGGGGGACAGGGGGCCTACAATGAGCAGTTCTTC
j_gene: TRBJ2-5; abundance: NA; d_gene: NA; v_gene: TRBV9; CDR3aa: CASSVHPSGLGGPQETQYF; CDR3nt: TGTGCCAGCAGCGTACACCCGTCAGGGTTGGGGGGACCACAAGAGACCCAGTACTTC
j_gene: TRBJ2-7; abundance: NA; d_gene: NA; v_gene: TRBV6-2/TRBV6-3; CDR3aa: CASSRPTSISYEQYF; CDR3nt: TGTGCCAGCAGCCGACCGACTAGTATCTCCTACGAGCAGTACTTC
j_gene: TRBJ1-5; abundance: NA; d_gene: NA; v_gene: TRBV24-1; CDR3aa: CATPEGSNQPQHF; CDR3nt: TGTGCCACCCCGGAGGGAAGCAATCAGCCCCAGCATTTT
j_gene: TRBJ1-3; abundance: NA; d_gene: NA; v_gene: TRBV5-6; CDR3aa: CASSGGARGNTIYF; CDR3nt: TGTGCCAGCAGCGGAGGGGCGCGCGGAAACACCATATATTTT
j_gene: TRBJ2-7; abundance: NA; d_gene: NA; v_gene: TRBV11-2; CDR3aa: CASSLGPSSYEQYF; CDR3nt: TGTGCCAGCAGCTTAGGTCCGAGCTCCTACGAGCAGTACTTC
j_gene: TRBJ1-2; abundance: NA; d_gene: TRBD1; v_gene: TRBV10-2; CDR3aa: CASSGRGGGDGYTF; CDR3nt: TGCGCCAGCAGTGGGCGAGGGGGCGGGGATGGCTACACCTTC
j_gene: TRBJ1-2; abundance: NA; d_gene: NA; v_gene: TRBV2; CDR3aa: CASSVPQANYGYTF; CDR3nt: TGTGCCAGCAGCGTCCCGCAGGCTAACTATGGCTACACCTTC
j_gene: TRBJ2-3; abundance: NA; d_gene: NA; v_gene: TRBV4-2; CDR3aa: CASSQVGLGGDLLSTDTQYF; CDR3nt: TGTGCCAGCAGCCAAGTGGGTTTGGGGGGAGATCTTCTTAGCACAGATACGCAGTATTTT
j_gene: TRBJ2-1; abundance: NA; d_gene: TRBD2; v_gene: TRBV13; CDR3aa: CASSTSSGRARNEQFF; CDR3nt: TGTGCCAGCAGCACCTCTAGCGGGAGGGCCCGTAATGAGCAGTTCTTC
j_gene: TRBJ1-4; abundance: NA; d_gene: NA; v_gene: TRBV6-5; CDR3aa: CASSYPDREKLFF; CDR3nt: TGTGCCAGCAGTTACCCGGACAGAGAAAAACTGTTTTTT
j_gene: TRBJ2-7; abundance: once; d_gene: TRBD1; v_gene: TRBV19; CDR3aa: CASSNSGTGGYEQYF; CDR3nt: TGTGCCAGTAGTAACTCCGGGACAGGGGGCTACGAGCAGTACTTC
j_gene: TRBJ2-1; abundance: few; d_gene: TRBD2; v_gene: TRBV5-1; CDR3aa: CASSTYNSGLGPYNEQFF; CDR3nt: TGCGCCAGCAGTACATACAACTCGGGACTAGGACCCTACAATGAGCAGTTCTTC
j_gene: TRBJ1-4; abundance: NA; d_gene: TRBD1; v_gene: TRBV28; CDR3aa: CASRSPPQGDQKLFF; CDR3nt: TGTGCCAGCAGATCTCCTCCCCAGGGGGATCAAAAACTGTTTTTT
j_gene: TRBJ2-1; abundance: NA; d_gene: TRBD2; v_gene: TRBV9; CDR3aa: CASSANNREAGGIPWGNEQFF; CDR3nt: TGTGCCAGCAGCGCAAACAACAGAGAAGCGGGAGGGATTCCGTGGGGCAATGAGCAGTTCTTC
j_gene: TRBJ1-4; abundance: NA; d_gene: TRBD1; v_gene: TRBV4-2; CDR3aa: CASSQDFPGGDEKLFF; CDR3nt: TGTGCCAGCAGCCAAGATTTCCCAGGGGGCGATGAAAAACTGTTTTTT
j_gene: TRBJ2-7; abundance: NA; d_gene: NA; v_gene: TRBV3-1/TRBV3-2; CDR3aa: CASSQDARNYEQYF; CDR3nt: TGTGCCAGCAGCCAAGATGCCAGGAACTACGAGCAGTACTTC
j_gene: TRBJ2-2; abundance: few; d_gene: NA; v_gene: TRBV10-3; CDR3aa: CAISEISAGELFF; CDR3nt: TGTGCCATCAGTGAGATATCTGCCGGGGAGCTGTTTTTT
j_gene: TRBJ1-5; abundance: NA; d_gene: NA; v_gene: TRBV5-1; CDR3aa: CASSLDGYNQPQHF; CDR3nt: TGCGCCAGCAGCCTAGACGGCTACAATCAGCCCCAGCATTTT
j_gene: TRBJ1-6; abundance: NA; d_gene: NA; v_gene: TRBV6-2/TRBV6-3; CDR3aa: CASSSEDSFYNSPLHF; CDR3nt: TGTGCCAGCAGTTCGGAGGACAGCTTTTATAATTCACCCCTCCACTTT
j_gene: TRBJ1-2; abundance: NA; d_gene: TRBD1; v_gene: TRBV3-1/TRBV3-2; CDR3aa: CASRSGRGHGYTF; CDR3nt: TGTGCCAGCAGATCGGGCAGGGGGCATGGCTACACCTTC
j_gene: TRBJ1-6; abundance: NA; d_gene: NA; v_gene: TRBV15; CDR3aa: CATSRVRGGSPLHF; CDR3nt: TGTGCCACCAGCAGAGTCAGGGGTGGTTCACCCCTCCACTTT
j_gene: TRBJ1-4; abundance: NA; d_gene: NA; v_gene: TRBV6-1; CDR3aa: CASSDRAPGGEKLFF; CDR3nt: TGTGCCAGCAGTGACCGGGCTCCCGGAGGCGAAAAACTGTTTTTT
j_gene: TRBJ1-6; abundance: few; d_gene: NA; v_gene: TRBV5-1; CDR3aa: CASSRLTGNNNSPLHF; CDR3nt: TGCGCCAGCAGTCGTCTGACAGGCAACAATAATTCACCCCTCCACTTT
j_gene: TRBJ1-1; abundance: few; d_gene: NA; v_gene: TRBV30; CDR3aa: CAWMSEAAGAFF; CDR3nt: TGTGCCTGGATGAGCGAGGCCGCTGGAGCTTTCTTT
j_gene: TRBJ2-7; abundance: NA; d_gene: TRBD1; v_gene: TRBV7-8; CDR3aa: CASAWDRDHEQYF; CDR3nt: TGTGCCTCTGCCTGGGACAGGGACCACGAGCAGTACTTC
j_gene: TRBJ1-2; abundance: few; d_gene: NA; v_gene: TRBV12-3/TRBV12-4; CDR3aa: CASSFSGKGGYTF; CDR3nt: TGTGCCAGCAGTTTTTCAGGGAAAGGGGGCTACACCTTC
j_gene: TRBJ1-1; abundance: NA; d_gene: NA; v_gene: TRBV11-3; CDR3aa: CASSPNGADTEAFF; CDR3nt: TGTGCCAGCAGCCCAAACGGAGCGGACACTGAAGCTTTCTTT
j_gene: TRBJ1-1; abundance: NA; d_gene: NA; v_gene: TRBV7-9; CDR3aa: CASSLEAWAFF; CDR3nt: TGTGCCAGCAGCTTAGAAGCCTGGGCTTTCTTT
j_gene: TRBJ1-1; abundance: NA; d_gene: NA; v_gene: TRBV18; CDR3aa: CASSPQWGQKGAFF; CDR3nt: TGTGCCAGCTCACCTCAATGGGGGCAGAAAGGAGCTTTCTTT
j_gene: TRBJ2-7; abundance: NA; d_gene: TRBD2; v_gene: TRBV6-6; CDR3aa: CASSPGASGSYEQYF; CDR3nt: TGTGCCAGCAGTCCTGGGGCTAGCGGCTCCTACGAGCAGTACTTC
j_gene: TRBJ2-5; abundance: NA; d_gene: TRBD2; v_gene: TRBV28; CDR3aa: CASSLGLAGGKGVETQYF; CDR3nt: TGTGCCAGCAGTTTAGGACTAGCGGGAGGGAAAGGGGTAGAGACCCAGTACTTC
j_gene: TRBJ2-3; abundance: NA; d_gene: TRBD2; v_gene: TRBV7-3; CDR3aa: CASSRRGGSGTDTQYF; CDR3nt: TGTGCCAGCAGCCGTCGCGGGGGGAGTGGGACAGATACGCAGTATTTT
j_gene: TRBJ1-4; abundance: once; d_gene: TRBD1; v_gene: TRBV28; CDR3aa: CASSKARDRVDEKLFF; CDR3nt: TGTGCCAGCAGTAAGGCCAGGGACAGGGTAGATGAAAAACTGTTTTTT
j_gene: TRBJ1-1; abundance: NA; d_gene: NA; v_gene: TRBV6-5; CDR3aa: CASSYSGGTTNTEAFF; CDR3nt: TGTGCCAGCAGTTACTCGGGGGGGACTACGAACACTGAAGCTTTCTTT
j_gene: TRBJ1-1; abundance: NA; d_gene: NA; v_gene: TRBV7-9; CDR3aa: CASSPQGSNTEAFF; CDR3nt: TGTGCCAGCAGCCCCCAGGGGTCGAACACTGAAGCTTTCTTT
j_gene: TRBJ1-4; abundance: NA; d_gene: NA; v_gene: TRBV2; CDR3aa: CASSEQQLRDGKLFF; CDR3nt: TGTGCCAGCAGTGAACAGCAACTCAGGGATGGGAAACTGTTTTTT
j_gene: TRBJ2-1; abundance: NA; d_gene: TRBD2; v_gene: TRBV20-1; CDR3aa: CSASRTRDNEQFF; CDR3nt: TGCAGTGCTAGTCGGACTAGAGACAATGAGCAGTTCTTC
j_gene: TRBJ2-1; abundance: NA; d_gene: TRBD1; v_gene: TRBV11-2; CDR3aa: CASSQRTGGNEQFF; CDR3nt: TGTGCCAGCAGCCAGAGGACAGGGGGCAATGAGCAGTTCTTC
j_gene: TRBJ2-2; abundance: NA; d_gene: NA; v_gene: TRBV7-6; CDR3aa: CASSLNGNTGELFF; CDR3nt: TGTGCCAGCAGCTTAAATGGCAACACCGGGGAGCTGTTTTTT
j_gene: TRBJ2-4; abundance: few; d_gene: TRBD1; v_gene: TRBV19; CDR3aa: CASRRDRVDIQYF; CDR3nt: TGTGCCAGTAGAAGGGACAGGGTAGACATTCAGTACTTC